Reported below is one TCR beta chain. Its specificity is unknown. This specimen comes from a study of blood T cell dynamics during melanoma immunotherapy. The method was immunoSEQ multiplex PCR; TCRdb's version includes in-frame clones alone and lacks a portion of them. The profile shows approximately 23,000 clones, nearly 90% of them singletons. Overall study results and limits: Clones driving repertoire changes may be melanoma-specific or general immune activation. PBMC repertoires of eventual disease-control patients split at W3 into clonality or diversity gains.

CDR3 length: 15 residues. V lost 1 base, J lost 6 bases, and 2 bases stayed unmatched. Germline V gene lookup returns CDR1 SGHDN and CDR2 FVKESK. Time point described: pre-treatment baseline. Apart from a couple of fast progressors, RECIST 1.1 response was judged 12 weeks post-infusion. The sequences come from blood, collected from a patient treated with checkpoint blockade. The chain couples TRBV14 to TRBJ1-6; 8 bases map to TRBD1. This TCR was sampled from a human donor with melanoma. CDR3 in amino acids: CASSQAQGANSPLHF. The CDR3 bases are TGTGCCAGCAGCCAAGCGCAGGGGGCTAATTCACCCCTCCACTTT.